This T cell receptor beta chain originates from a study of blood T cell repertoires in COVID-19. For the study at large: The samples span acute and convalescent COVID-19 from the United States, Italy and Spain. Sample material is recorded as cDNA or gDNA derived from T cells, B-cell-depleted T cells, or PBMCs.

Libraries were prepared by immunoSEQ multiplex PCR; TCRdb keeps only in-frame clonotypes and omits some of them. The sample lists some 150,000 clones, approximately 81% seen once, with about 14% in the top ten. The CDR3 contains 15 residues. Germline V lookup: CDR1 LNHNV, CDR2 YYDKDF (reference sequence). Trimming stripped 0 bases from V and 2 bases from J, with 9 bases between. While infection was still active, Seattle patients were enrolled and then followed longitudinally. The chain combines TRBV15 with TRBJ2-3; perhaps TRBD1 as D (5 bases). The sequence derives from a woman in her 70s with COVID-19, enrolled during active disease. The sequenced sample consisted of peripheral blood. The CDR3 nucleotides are TGTGCCACCAGCAGAGATCAGGGTTACACAGATACGCAGTATTTT. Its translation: CATSRDQGYTDTQYF.